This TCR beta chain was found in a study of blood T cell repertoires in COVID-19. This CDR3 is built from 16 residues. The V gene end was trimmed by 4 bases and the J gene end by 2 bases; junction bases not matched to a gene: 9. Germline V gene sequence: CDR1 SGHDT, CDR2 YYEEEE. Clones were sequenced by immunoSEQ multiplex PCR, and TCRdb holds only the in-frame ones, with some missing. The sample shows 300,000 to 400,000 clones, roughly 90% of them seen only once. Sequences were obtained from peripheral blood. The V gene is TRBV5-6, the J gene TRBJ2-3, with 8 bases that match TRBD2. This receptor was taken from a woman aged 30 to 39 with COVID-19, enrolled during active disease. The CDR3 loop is CASSPLSSGDTDTQYF. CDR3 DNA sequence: TGTGCCAGCAGCCCCTTAAGTAGCGGGGACACAGATACGCAGTATTTT. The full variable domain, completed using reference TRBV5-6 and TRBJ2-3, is DAGVTQSPTHLIKTRGQQVTLRCSPKSGHDTVSWYQQALGQGPQFIFQYYEEEERQRGNFPDRFSGHQFPNYSSELNVNALLLGDSALYLCASSPLSSGDTDTQYFGPGTRLTVL.